The rows below give T cell receptor beta chains drawn from one sample of a study of blood T cell repertoires in COVID-19. Repertoires were generated with immunoSEQ multiplex PCR, while TCRdb's copy carries only in-frame clones and drops some. The sample has roughly 140,000 clones, 75% to 85% seen once. The sequenced sample consisted of peripheral blood. Receptors originate from a woman aged 45-65 years in a cohort sampled during active or convalescent COVID-19. Each CDR3 is given with its conserved first and last residue. Fields, in order: CDR3 DNA, CDR3 protein, J gene, V gene, D gene. D genes are given only for firm matches.

CDR3nt: TGTGCCAGTAGTACCCTTGCTCCAGGATCTCTTAATTCACCCCTCCACTTT
CDR3aa: CASSTLAPGSLNSPLHF
j_gene: TRBJ1-6
v_gene: TRBV19
d_gene: NA

CDR3nt: TGTGCCAGCAGCTTTGGCAGGAACACTGAAGCTTTCTTT
CDR3aa: CASSFGRNTEAFF
j_gene: TRBJ1-1
v_gene: TRBV5-4
d_gene: NA

CDR3nt: TGTGCCAGCAGCTTAGTGGCAGGGGCCCAAGAGACCCAGTACTTC
CDR3aa: CASSLVAGAQETQYF
j_gene: TRBJ2-5
v_gene: TRBV7-3
d_gene: NA

CDR3nt: TGTGCCAGCAGCCGGGGACACGACTACGACAATGAGCAGTTCTTC
CDR3aa: CASSRGHDYDNEQFF
j_gene: TRBJ2-1
v_gene: TRBV7-3
d_gene: NA

CDR3nt: TGTGCCAGCAGCCCGCGGTGGGACAGGGGAGGTGAGACCCAGTACTTC
CDR3aa: CASSPRWDRGGETQYF
j_gene: TRBJ2-5
v_gene: TRBV7-9
d_gene: TRBD1

CDR3nt: TGTGCCAGCCGGACAGGCAGGACCTCTGGAAACACCATATATTTT
CDR3aa: CASRTGRTSGNTIYF
j_gene: TRBJ1-3
v_gene: TRBV2
d_gene: TRBD1

CDR3nt: TGCAGCGTAACAGTGGATGGCAATCAGCCCCAGCATTTT
CDR3aa: CSVTVDGNQPQHF
j_gene: TRBJ1-5
v_gene: TRBV29-1
d_gene: NA

CDR3nt: TGTGCCAGCCGGGATCATAGCAATCAGCCCCAGCATTTT
CDR3aa: CASRDHSNQPQHF
j_gene: TRBJ1-5
v_gene: TRBV6-5
d_gene: NA

CDR3nt: TGTGCCAGCAGCTTCCTACTAGCGGCGTCCACAGATACGCAGTATTTT
CDR3aa: CASSFLLAASTDTQYF
j_gene: TRBJ2-3
v_gene: TRBV5-5
d_gene: TRBD2

CDR3nt: TGTGCCAGCAGCTTAAATACAGTTAATCAGCCCCAGCATTTT
CDR3aa: CASSLNTVNQPQHF
j_gene: TRBJ1-5
v_gene: TRBV11-2
d_gene: NA

CDR3nt: TGTGCCATCAGTGACCAACAGGGAAGCAATGAGCAGTTCTTC
CDR3aa: CAISDQQGSNEQFF
j_gene: TRBJ2-1
v_gene: TRBV10-3
d_gene: NA